The rows below give T cell receptor beta chains drawn from one sample of a study of shared clonotypes between healthy human individuals. Clones were read by immunoSEQ multiplex PCR, and TCRdb kept only the in-frame ones, dropping some. Found here are about 680,000 clones, around 73% of them singletons; the top ten hold roughly 2%. Sequenced material: memory CD4+ T cells sorted from blood. These receptors were taken from a woman in her twenties or thirties in good health. Both conserved end residues are part of each CDR3. Each record gives: V gene, clone size, J gene, D gene, CDR3 protein, CDR3 DNA. D genes are given only for firm matches. Clone size is shown for a subset of rows, as once, few, many or a class of expanded clone.

v_gene: TRBV27; abundance: -; j_gene: TRBJ1-4; d_gene: TRBD1; CDR3aa: CASSLSNRGEKLFF; CDR3nt: TGTGCCAGCAGTTTATCCAACAGGGGTGAAAAACTGTTTTTT
v_gene: TRBV28; abundance: -; j_gene: TRBJ2-7; d_gene: -; CDR3aa: CASSFGAYEQYF; CDR3nt: TGTGCCAGCAGTTTTGGAGCATACGAGCAGTACTTC
v_gene: TRBV27; abundance: -; j_gene: TRBJ2-1; d_gene: TRBD2; CDR3aa: CASSLVTSGNEQFF; CDR3nt: TGTGCCAGCAGTTTGGTAACTAGCGGCAATGAGCAGTTCTTC
v_gene: TRBV2; abundance: -; j_gene: TRBJ1-5; d_gene: -; CDR3aa: CASSVGQLSNQPQHF; CDR3nt: TGTGCCAGCAGTGTAGGGCAGCTTAGCAATCAGCCCCAGCATTTT
v_gene: TRBV5-1; abundance: -; j_gene: TRBJ1-1; d_gene: -; CDR3aa: CASSLSGVAGTEAFF; CDR3nt: TGCGCCAGCAGCTTGAGTGGGGTCGCGGGCACTGAAGCTTTCTTT
v_gene: TRBV2; abundance: -; j_gene: TRBJ2-4; d_gene: -; CDR3aa: CASNLRGTAKNIQYF; CDR3nt: TGTGCCAGCAATCTAAGGGGAACGGCCAAAAACATTCAGTACTTC
v_gene: TRBV6-5; abundance: -; j_gene: TRBJ1-1; d_gene: -; CDR3aa: CASTSQLRGNTEAFF; CDR3nt: TGTGCCAGCACCTCTCAACTCAGGGGGAACACTGAAGCTTTCTTT
v_gene: TRBV2; abundance: -; j_gene: TRBJ1-2; d_gene: -; CDR3aa: CASSEARWQVRGYTF; CDR3nt: TGTGCCAGCAGTGAAGCAAGGTGGCAGGTCCGCGGCTACACCTTC
v_gene: TRBV28; abundance: few; j_gene: TRBJ1-5; d_gene: TRBD1; CDR3aa: CASMEVGTGFNQPQHF; CDR3nt: TGTGCCAGCATGGAAGTTGGGACAGGGTTTAATCAGCCCCAGCATTTT
v_gene: TRBV5-1; abundance: -; j_gene: TRBJ2-7; d_gene: -; CDR3aa: CASSGGRTYEQYF; CDR3nt: TGCGCCAGCAGCGGGGGACGGACGTACGAGCAGTACTTC
v_gene: TRBV7-9; abundance: once; j_gene: TRBJ1-3; d_gene: TRBD1; CDR3aa: CASSWDRGFSGNTIYF; CDR3nt: TGTGCCAGCAGCTGGGACAGGGGATTTTCTGGAAACACCATATATTTT
v_gene: TRBV19; abundance: few; j_gene: TRBJ2-1; d_gene: -; CDR3aa: CASREWGSSDEQFF; CDR3nt: TGTGCCAGTAGGGAGTGGGGTAGTAGCGATGAGCAGTTCTTC
v_gene: TRBV7-9; abundance: -; j_gene: TRBJ2-7; d_gene: -; CDR3aa: CASSPTPYEQYF; CDR3nt: TGTGCCAGCAGCCCCACGCCTTACGAGCAGTACTTC
v_gene: TRBV10-3; abundance: -; j_gene: TRBJ2-3; d_gene: -; CDR3aa: CAISPAATDTQYF; CDR3nt: TGTGCCATCAGTCCCGCCGCCACAGATACGCAGTATTTT
v_gene: TRBV25-1; abundance: once; j_gene: TRBJ2-3; d_gene: -; CDR3aa: CASSEGGGGITDTQYF; CDR3nt: TGTGCCAGCAGTGAAGGCGGTGGGGGGATCACAGATACGCAGTATTTT
v_gene: TRBV7-3; abundance: -; j_gene: TRBJ2-7; d_gene: -; CDR3aa: CASSLSRDHEQYF; CDR3nt: TGTGCCAGCAGCTTAAGCAGGGATCACGAGCAGTACTTC
v_gene: TRBV7-2; abundance: many; j_gene: TRBJ2-7; d_gene: -; CDR3aa: CASSPHLSKSYEQYF; CDR3nt: TGTGCCAGCAGCCCCCATCTGAGTAAGTCCTACGAGCAGTACTTC
v_gene: TRBV19; abundance: -; j_gene: TRBJ1-1; d_gene: -; CDR3aa: CASYRTYTEAFF; CDR3nt: TGTGCCAGTTATAGGACTTACACTGAAGCTTTCTTT
v_gene: TRBV5-8; abundance: -; j_gene: TRBJ2-3; d_gene: -; CDR3aa: CASSLLDTQYF; CDR3nt: TGTGCCAGCAGCTTGTTAGATACGCAGTATTTT
v_gene: TRBV28; abundance: -; j_gene: TRBJ1-2; d_gene: -; CDR3aa: CASSTALGGYTF; CDR3nt: TGTGCCAGCAGTACAGCTTTGGGTGGCTACACCTTC
v_gene: TRBV19; abundance: many; j_gene: TRBJ1-5; d_gene: -; CDR3aa: CASTSLQGGNQPQHF; CDR3nt: TGTGCCAGTACCTCTCTACAGGGTGGTAATCAGCCCCAGCATTTT
v_gene: TRBV5-1; abundance: once; j_gene: TRBJ1-1; d_gene: -; CDR3aa: CASSSPPASTAFF; CDR3nt: TGCGCCAGCAGCTCCCCCCCGGCCTCTACTGCTTTCTTT
v_gene: TRBV14; abundance: -; j_gene: TRBJ2-7; d_gene: TRBD2; CDR3aa: CASSQGFGAGGPGTYF; CDR3nt: TGTGCCAGCAGCCAAGGATTCGGCGCGGGAGGGCCAGGGACGTACTTC
v_gene: TRBV5-1; abundance: few; j_gene: TRBJ1-4; d_gene: TRBD1; CDR3aa: CASSWGTGTNEKLFF; CDR3nt: TGCGCCAGCAGCTGGGGGACAGGGACTAATGAAAAACTGTTTTTT
v_gene: TRBV4-1; abundance: few; j_gene: TRBJ2-5; d_gene: -; CDR3aa: CASSQDEAGTGRETQYF; CDR3nt: TGCGCCAGCAGCCAAGATGAGGCAGGGACCGGTAGGGAGACCCAGTACTTC
v_gene: TRBV11-2; abundance: -; j_gene: TRBJ2-1; d_gene: -; CDR3aa: CASSLMAVYNEQFF; CDR3nt: TGTGCCAGCAGCTTAATGGCGGTCTACAATGAGCAGTTCTTC
v_gene: TRBV7-9; abundance: -; j_gene: TRBJ2-3; d_gene: TRBD2; CDR3aa: CASIKTSGSPDTQYF; CDR3nt: TGTGCCAGCATCAAGACTAGCGGGAGCCCAGATACGCAGTATTTT